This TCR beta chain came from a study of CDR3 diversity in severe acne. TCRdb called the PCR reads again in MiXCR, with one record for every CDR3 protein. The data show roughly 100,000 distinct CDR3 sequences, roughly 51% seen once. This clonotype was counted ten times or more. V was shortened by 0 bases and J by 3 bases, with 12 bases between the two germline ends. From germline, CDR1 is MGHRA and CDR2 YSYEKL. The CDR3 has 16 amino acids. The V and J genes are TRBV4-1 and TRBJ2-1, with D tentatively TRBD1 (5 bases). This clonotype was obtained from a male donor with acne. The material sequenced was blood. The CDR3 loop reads CASSQDRQGIYNEQFF. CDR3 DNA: TGCGCCAGCAGCCAAGACCGGCAGGGAATCTACAATGAGCAGTTCTTC.